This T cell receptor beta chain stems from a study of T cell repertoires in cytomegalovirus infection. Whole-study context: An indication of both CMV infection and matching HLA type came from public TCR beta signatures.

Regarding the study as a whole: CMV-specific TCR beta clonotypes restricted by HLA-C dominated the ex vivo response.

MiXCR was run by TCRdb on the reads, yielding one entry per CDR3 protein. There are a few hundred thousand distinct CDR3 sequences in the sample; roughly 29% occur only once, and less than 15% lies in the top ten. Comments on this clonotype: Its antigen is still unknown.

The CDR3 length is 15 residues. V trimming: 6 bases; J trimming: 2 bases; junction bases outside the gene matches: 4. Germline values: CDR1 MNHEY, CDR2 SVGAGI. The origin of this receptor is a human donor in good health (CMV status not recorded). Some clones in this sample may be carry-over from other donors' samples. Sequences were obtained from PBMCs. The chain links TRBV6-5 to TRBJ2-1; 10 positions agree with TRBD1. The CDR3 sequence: CASSRTGGPYNEQFF. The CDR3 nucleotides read TGTGCCAGCAGCCGGACAGGGGGACCCTACAATGAGCAGTTCTTC.